This T cell receptor (beta chain) was captured in a study of T-cell reconstitution after alpha-beta-depleted transplantation in children. The CDR3 is 16 amino acids. Germline trimming cut 4 bases from V and 5 bases from J; bases unmatched to any gene: 10. CDR1 and CDR2 from the germline V gene are LGHDT and YNNKEL (reference sequence). Study-level points and caveats: Counts and diversity of T cells one year after transplant came mostly from newly produced T cells. Expanded graft clones numbering several hundred reportedly gave rise to alpha-beta T cells about two months after transplant. The origin of high day-60 TCRbeta diversity in some patients lay in surviving recipient T cells and thymic progenitors.

During its preparation, the TCRbeta library received unique molecular identifiers. One entry per CDR3 protein results from TCRdb running MiXCR on the PCR reads. The sample lists approximately 980,000 distinct CDR3 sequences, less than 30% occurring once. For this clonotype: Its antigen remains unknown.

The rearrangement links TRBV3-1 to TRBJ2-7, with TRBD2 identical over 11 bases. The sample was PBMCs, mostly from graft donor cells, taken 360 days after TCRalphabeta/CD19-depleted stem cell transplant. The TCR sequence derives from a boy less than two years old who had a stem cell transplant for SCID, so the T cells may come from the graft donor. The CDR3 protein is CASSRQVPSGGHEQYF. The CDR3 DNA follows: TGTGCCAGCAGCCGGCAGGTCCCTAGCGGGGGGCACGAGCAGTACTTC.